This is a list of T cell receptor beta chains from one sample in a study of cytomegalovirus exposure and HLA in healthy donors. Method: immunoSEQ multiplex PCR; TCRdb's copy keeps in-frame clones and lacks some. This table lists 60,000 to 70,000 clones. The sample comprised PBMCs. The receptors shown here come from a man aged 25-45 years in good health and CMV-seropositive. The conserved cysteine and the conserved F or W are not part of the CDR3 here.

TRBV6-4,13,TRBJ2-3,ASSEAGGHTDTQY
TRBV4-2,15,TRBJ2-5,ASSQAGGSGGAETQY
TRBV28,14,TRBJ1-4,ASSFHAGSGYEKLF
TRBV7-3,15,TRBJ2-5,ASSVGTSGGSGETQY
TRBV19,13,TRBJ1-2,ASRPSYGQAYGYT
TRBV6-1,13,TRBJ2-1,ASRTLAGGPNEQF
TRBV4-1,13,TRBJ2-5,ASSQEGSGRVTQY
TRBV7-9,14,TRBJ2-7,ASSSPLGDSSYEQY
TRBV4-2,14,TRBJ2-3,ASSQPSGGSTDTQY
TRBV6-1,12,TRBJ2-5,ASSLTGKGETQY